These 24 T cell receptor beta chains were sequenced from one sample in a study of OX40 agonist ivuxolimab in advanced cancers. Measured with immunoSEQ multiplex PCR; TCRdb has only the in-frame clones, and not every one. The sample has around 70,000 clones; nearly 85% are singletons. This specimen consisted of CD4+ or CD8+ T cells sorted from blood, obtained in a trial of the OX40 agonist ivuxolimab. These receptors all stem from an adult with an advanced solid tumor such as melanoma, head and neck, liver or kidney cancer.

The rearrangement joins TRBV7-8 to TRBJ2-5; TRBD2 is a possible D gene (5 bases). V dropped 1 base and J dropped 5 bases, with 14 bases sitting between them. This CDR3 has 15 amino acids. Germline V gene lookup returns CDR1 SGHVS and CDR2 FQNEAQ. CDR3 sequence: CASSLVPGRRETQYF. The DNA of the CDR3 is TGTGCCAGCAGCTTAGTTCCCGGGCGGAGGGAGACCCAGTACTTC.

This clone was detected only once. The chain couples TRBV7-2 to TRBJ2-5, with 8 positions matching TRBD1. The CDR3 length is 18 residues. V gave up 1 base and J gave up 5 bases; unmatched junction bases: 15. Germline V gene data show CDR1 as SGHTA and CDR2 as FQGNSA. CDR3 sequence reads: CASSLGLRGTGGGETQYF. The CDR3 nucleotides read TGTGCCAGCAGCTTAGGACTTCGAGGGACAGGCGGAGGGGAGACCCAGTACTTC.

This clone is a singleton in its sample. This chain links TRBV6-1 with TRBJ1-2; D is unresolved. The germline V and J ends were trimmed by 4 bases and 3 bases, with 6 bases remaining between them. Germline V lookup: CDR1 MNHNS, CDR2 SASEGT. The CDR3 spans 12 residues. The CDR3 here is CASSGADYGYTF. DNA for the CDR3: TGTGCCAGCAGTGGGGCCGACTATGGCTACACCTTC.

The chain joins TRBV5-1 to TRBJ1-2, with unresolved D. This CDR3 region has 16 residues. CDR1 is SGHRS and CDR2 is YFSETQ in the germline V gene. The V end was cut by 4 bases, the J end by 3 bases, with 19 bases between. CDR3 sequence: CASSQGTSSWDYGYTF. CDR3 nucleotide sequence: TGCGCCAGCAGCCAAGGTACATCTTCTTGGGACTATGGCTACACCTTC.

The CDR3 is CASSRAGEETQYF. CDR3 DNA sequence: TGTGCCAGCAGCCGAGCAGGTGAGGAGACCCAGTACTTC. The chain has TRBV6-5 and TRBJ2-5; D gene unclear. The germline V gene encodes CDR1 MNHEY and CDR2 SVGAGI. The CDR3 contains 13 residues. The V end lost 6 bases, the J end lost 5 bases, and 13 bases lay between the germline ends.

V usage is TRBV5-1 and J usage is TRBJ1-2, with a weak D call TRBD1 (5 bases). Germline V gene data show CDR1 as SGHRS and CDR2 as YFSETQ. The CDR3 loop spans 13 amino acids. Trimming removed 3 bases at V and 4 bases at J, with 10 bases between. CDR3 in DNA: TGCGCCAGCAGCTCAGACAGTCTCTATGGCTACACCTTC. Translating gives CASSSDSLYGYTF.

The rearrangement joins TRBV7-9 to TRBJ1-3, with TRBD1 as a possible D gene (5 bases). Trimming stripped 5 bases from V and 1 base from J, with 9 bases between. This CDR3 region has 14 residues. CDR1 and CDR2 from the germline V gene are SEHNR and FQNEAQ (reference sequence). The CDR3 region is CASSEGTSGNTIYF. In DNA form, the CDR3 reads TGTGCCAGCAGCGAAGGGACTTCTGGAAACACCATATATTTT.

The chain is built from TRBV28 and TRBJ2-3, with 8 bases identical to TRBD2. Germline V gene lookup returns CDR1 MDHEN and CDR2 SYDVKM. The ends lost 6 bases at V and 1 base at J; junction bases unmatched: 0. The CDR3 length is 13 residues. The CDR3 reads CASRREGTDTQYF. Here the CDR3 DNA reads TGTGCCAGCAGGCGGGAGGGCACAGATACGCAGTATTTT. The variable domain in full, with the rest retrieved from reference TRBV28 and TRBJ2-3, is DVKVTQSSRYLVKRTGEKVFLECVQDMDHENMFWYRQDPGLGLRLIYFSYDVKMKEKGDIPEGYSVSREKKERFSLILESASTNQTSMYLCASRREGTDTQYFGPGTRLTVL.

This sequence joins TRBV7-2 and TRBJ1-6; D remains ambiguous. V was shortened by 1 base and J by 6 bases, with 7 bases between the two germline ends. The germline V gene has CDR1 SGHTA and CDR2 FQGNSA. The CDR3 contains 14 residues. The CDR3 reads CASSLGKSNSPLHF. The CDR3 DNA sequence: TGTGCCAGCAGCTTAGGCAAATCTAATTCACCCCTCCACTTT.

This chain links TRBV7-2 with TRBJ2-2, with D possibly matching TRBD2 (5 bases). The CDR3 runs to 15 residues. V dropped 7 bases and J dropped 3 bases, with 15 bases sitting between them. Germline values: CDR1 SGHTA, CDR2 FQGNSA. CDR3 in amino acids: CASTSVVGDTGELFF. CDR3 DNA sequence: TGTGCCAGCACCTCGGTGGTGGGAGACACCGGGGAGCTGTTTTTT.

V usage is TRBV6-5 and J usage is TRBJ1-1; 7 bases agree with TRBD1. V trimming: 9 bases; J trimming: 7 bases; junction bases outside the gene matches: 8. The CDR3 runs to 12 residues. CDR1 MNHEY and CDR2 SVGAGI come from the germline V gene. Here the CDR3 reads CASRWDSHEAFF. The DNA for the CDR3 is TGTGCCAGTCGTTGGGACAGCCATGAAGCTTTCTTT.

The chain joins TRBV5-1 to TRBJ2-1; TRBD1 is a possible D gene (6 bases). From germline, CDR1 is SGHRS and CDR2 YFSETQ. V was clipped by 1 base and J by 0 bases, with 23 bases between them. CDR3 size: 20 residues. Here the CDR3 reads CASSLPYPRRGASSYNEQFF. The CDR3 DNA follows: TGCGCCAGCAGCTTGCCTTACCCCCGCAGGGGCGCCAGCTCCTACAATGAGCAGTTCTTC. Full variable domain (remainder filled in from reference TRBV5-1 and TRBJ2-1): KAGVTQTPRYLIKTRGQQVTLSCSPISGHRSVSWYQQTPGQGLQFLFEYFSETQRNKGNFPGRFSGRQFSNSRSEMNVSTLELGDSALYLCASSLPYPRRGASSYNEQFFGPGTRLTVL.

The chain recombines TRBV25-1 with TRBJ2-5; 7 positions agree with TRBD1. Germline loops: CDR1 MGHDK, CDR2 SYGVNS. J gave up 5 bases and V 3 bases, and 9 bases lay outside the gene matches. This CDR3 contains 15 residues. CDR3 loop: CASSDVKGDSETQYF. The CDR3 DNA follows: TGTGCCAGCAGTGATGTTAAGGGGGACAGCGAGACCCAGTACTTC.

A few counts support this clone. This chain connects TRBV7-2 to TRBJ2-7; TRBD1 aligns across 9 bases. V trimming: 8 bases; J trimming: 1 base; junction bases outside the gene matches: 9. The CDR3 sequence is 15 residues long. The germline gives CDR1 SGHTA, CDR2 FQGNSA. CDR3 loop: CASVPTGTGSYEQYF. The CDR3 nucleotides read TGTGCCAGCGTCCCAACCGGGACAGGGTCCTACGAGCAGTACTTC.

The chain employs TRBV5-4 and TRBJ1-6, with TRBD1 matching over 8 bases. CDR1 is SGHNT and CDR2 is YYREEE in the germline V gene (reference sequence). This CDR3 has 15 residues. J gave up 7 bases and V 4 bases, and 7 bases lay outside the gene matches. CDR3 sequence (DNA): TGTGCCAGCAGCGTACAGGGGGTTATCAATTCACCCCTCCACTTT. As protein: CASSVQGVINSPLHF.

This chain uses TRBV9 with TRBJ1-3; the match to TRBD1 covers 7 bases. The ends lost 0 bases at V and 4 bases at J; junction bases unmatched: 4. The length of the CDR3 is 15 residues. In germline, CDR1 is SGDLS, CDR2 YYNGEE. CDR3 sequence reads: CASSVADRYGNTIYF. The CDR3 DNA reads TGTGCCAGCAGCGTAGCGGACAGGTACGGAAACACCATATATTTT.

Concerning this clone: Mismatch with germline at one junction end may stem from a read error. CDR3 in DNA: TGTGCCAGCAGGGTACAGGGTCCCCTTTACGGGCAGTACTTC. Its protein product is CASRVQGPLYGQYF. This sequence joins TRBV2 and TRBJ2-7, with a tentative D call TRBD1 (6 bases). The V gene's germline CDR1 is SNHLY and CDR2 FYNNEI. The CDR3 loop spans 14 amino acids.

The chain has TRBV30 and TRBJ2-4; 10 nucleotides align to TRBD2. V lost 3 bases to trimming and J lost 4 bases; unmatched junction nucleotides: 6. The CDR3 extends over 15 amino acids. Per germline, CDR1 GTSNPN and CDR2 SVGIG (reference sequence). In DNA form, the CDR3 reads TGTGCCTGGAGCCCGGCTAGCGGGGGAAAAAACATTCAGTACTTC. Protein sequence: CAWSPASGGKNIQYF.

The V call is TRBV6-5, the J call TRBJ2-7, with D perhaps assigned TRBD1 or TRBD2 (5 bases each). Germline CDR1 MNHEY, CDR2 SVGAGI. Trimming removed 7 bases from V and 9 bases from J, with 22 bases in between. This CDR3 has 14 residues. The CDR3 loop reads CASTPKSGAPGQYF. The CDR3 nucleotides read TGTGCCAGCACCCCCAAGTCCGGGGCCCCAGGGCAGTACTTC.

The gene calls are TRBV6-5 and TRBJ1-1; a weak D match, TRBD1 (6 bases). Germline-derived CDR1 and CDR2 are MNHEY and SVGAGI. V was trimmed by 6 bases and J by 3 bases, leaving 17 bases between them. The CDR3 is 15 amino acids. CDR3 DNA: TGTGCCAGCAGCGACACCGGGGGCGCTTACACTGAAGCTTTCTTT. It codes for CASSDTGGAYTEAFF.

The chain uses TRBV18 and TRBJ2-7; TRBD2 matches at 9 bases. This CDR3 spans 15 amino acids. Germline loops: CDR1 KGHSH, CDR2 LQKENI. Trimming removed 3 bases from V and 3 bases from J; junction bases left unmatched: 6. The CDR3 here is CASSPGLAGLYEQYF. The CDR3 region has the DNA TGTGCCAGCTCACCGGGCCTAGCGGGACTCTACGAGCAGTACTTC.

The chain carries TRBV9 and TRBJ1-2; no definite D call. Germline values: CDR1 SGDLS, CDR2 YYNGEE. Trimming left V 0 bases short and J 4 bases short, with 13 bases between. The CDR3 sequence is 15 residues long. The DNA of the CDR3 is TGTGCCAGCAGCGTAGATGGCAGTGTCGTCTATGGCTACACCTTC. It translates to CASSVDGSVVYGYTF.

The genes are TRBV28 and TRBJ2-7; 11 bases are shared with TRBD2. The CDR3 spans 14 residues. The trim removed 5 bases at V and 3 bases at J, leaving 3 bases unmatched. Germline V gene sequence: CDR1 MDHEN, CDR2 SYDVKM. The CDR3 region is CASSLAGGIYEQYF. The DNA for the CDR3 is TGTGCCAGCAGTCTAGCGGGAGGAATCTACGAGCAGTACTTC.

The rearrangement uses TRBV5-1 and TRBJ2-1; D might be TRBD2 (5 bases). V was clipped by 5 bases and J by 7 bases, with 19 bases between them. This CDR3 contains 15 residues. Germline V gene lookup returns CDR1 SGHRS and CDR2 YFSETQ. CDR3 loop: CASRLDGERKNEQFF. The CDR3 DNA is TGCGCCAGCAGACTGGACGGGGAAAGAAAGAATGAGCAGTTCTTC. The full variable domain, rest sourced from reference TRBV5-1 and TRBJ2-1, is KAGVTQTPRYLIKTRGQQVTLSCSPISGHRSVSWYQQTPGQGLQFLFEYFSETQRNKGNFPGRFSGRQFSNSRSEMNVSTLELGDSALYLCASRLDGERKNEQFFGPGTRLTVL.